This T cell receptor (beta chain) was observed in a study of blood T cell repertoires in COVID-19. Study summary: In each case, the material was cDNA or gDNA derived from T cells, B-cell-depleted T cells, or PBMCs.

Method: immunoSEQ multiplex PCR; TCRdb's copy keeps in-frame clones and lacks some. The sample shows some 63,000 clones, approximately 79% of them seen only once. This CDR3 spans 14 amino acids. Between the trimmed V and J ends, which lost 1 base and 4 bases, there was a span of 9 bases. CDR1 is SGHTA and CDR2 is FQGTGA in the germline V gene. V and J are TRBV7-3 and TRBJ2-3, with a possible D match to TRBD2 (5 bases). Sequencing input: peripheral blood. The TCR originated in a human donor in a cohort sampled during active COVID-19. In nucleotides, the CDR3 is TGTGCCAGCAGCTTAATGGCGGGCCCAGATACGCAGTATTTT. It encodes CASSLMAGPDTQYF. The full variable domain, in which reference TRBV7-3 and TRBJ2-3 provide the parts outside the CDR3, is GAGVSQTPSNKVTEKGKYVELRCDPISGHTALYWYRQSLGQGPEFLIYFQGTGAADDSGLPNDRFFAVRPEGSVSTLKIQRTERGDSAVYLCASSLMAGPDTQYFGPGTRLTVL.